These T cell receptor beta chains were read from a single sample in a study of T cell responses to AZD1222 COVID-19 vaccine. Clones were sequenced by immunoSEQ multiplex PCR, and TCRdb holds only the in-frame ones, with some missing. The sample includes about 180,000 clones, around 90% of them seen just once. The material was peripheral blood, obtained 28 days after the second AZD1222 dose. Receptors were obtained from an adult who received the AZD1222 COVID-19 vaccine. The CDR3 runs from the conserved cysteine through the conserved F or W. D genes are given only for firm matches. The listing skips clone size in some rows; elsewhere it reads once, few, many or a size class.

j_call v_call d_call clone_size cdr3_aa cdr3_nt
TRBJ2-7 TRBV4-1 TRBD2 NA CASSPDGRAYEQYF TGCGCCAGCAGCCCAGACGGGAGGGCCTACGAGCAGTACTTC
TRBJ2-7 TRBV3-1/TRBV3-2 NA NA CASSQDPASSYEQYF TGTGCCAGCAGCCAAGATCCCGCTAGCTCCTACGAGCAGTACTTC
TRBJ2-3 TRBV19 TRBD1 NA CASTTGGTDTQYF TGTGCCAGTACAACAGGGGGCACAGATACGCAGTATTTT
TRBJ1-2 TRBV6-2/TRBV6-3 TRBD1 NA CASSLQGERGYTF TGTGCCAGCAGTTTACAGGGGGAAAGAGGCTACACCTTC
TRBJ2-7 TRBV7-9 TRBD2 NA CASSSSETSGISYEQYF TGTGCCAGCAGCTCGAGCGAAACTAGCGGGATTTCCTACGAGCAGTACTTC
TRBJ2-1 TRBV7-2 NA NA CASSLGRQGEQFF TGTGCCAGCAGCTTAGGGCGGCAGGGGGAGCAGTTCTTC
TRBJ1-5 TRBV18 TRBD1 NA CASSPHRGQPQHF TGTGCCAGCTCACCCCACAGGGGTCAGCCCCAGCATTTT
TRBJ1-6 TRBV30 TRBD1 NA CAWSQTGEPSPLHF TGTGCCTGGAGCCAGACAGGGGAGCCATCACCCCTCCACTTT
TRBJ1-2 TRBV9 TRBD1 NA CASSGRTGTPNYGYTF TGTGCCAGCAGCGGGCGGACAGGGACCCCCAACTATGGCTACACCTTC
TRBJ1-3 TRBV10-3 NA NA CASKISGNTIYF TGTGCCTCGAAGATCTCTGGAAACACCATATATTTT
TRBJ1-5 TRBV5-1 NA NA CASSLGGVRGAGDQPQHF TGCGCCAGCAGCTTGGGCGGTGTCCGCGGGGCAGGGGATCAGCCCCAGCATTTT
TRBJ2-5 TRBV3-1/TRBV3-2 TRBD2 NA CASSQASYGGETQYF TGTGCCAGCAGCCAAGCCAGTTACGGGGGGGAGACCCAGTACTTC
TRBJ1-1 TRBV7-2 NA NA CASSLFLGESTEAFF TGTGCCAGCAGCTTATTTCTGGGGGAGAGCACTGAAGCTTTCTTT
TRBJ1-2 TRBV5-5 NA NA CASSRPTENYGYTF TGTGCCAGCAGCCGACCGACTGAGAACTATGGCTACACCTTC
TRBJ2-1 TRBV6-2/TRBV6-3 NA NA CASSLAIYNEQFF TGTGCCAGCAGCTTAGCCATCTACAATGAGCAGTTCTTC
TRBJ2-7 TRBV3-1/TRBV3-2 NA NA CASSQGTTNSYEQYF TGTGCCAGCAGCCAGGGGACCACCAACTCCTACGAGCAGTACTTC
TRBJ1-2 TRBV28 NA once CASSLIGAGYGYTF TGTGCCAGCAGTTTAATAGGGGCAGGCTATGGCTACACCTTC
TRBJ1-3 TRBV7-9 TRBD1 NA CASRRTGVTSYRSGNTIYF TGTGCCAGCAGGCGCACAGGGGTCACCTCTTACCGCTCTGGAAACACCATATATTTT
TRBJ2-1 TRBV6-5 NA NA CASSYRGIRDEQFF TGTGCCAGCAGTTACAGAGGGATAAGGGATGAGCAGTTCTTC
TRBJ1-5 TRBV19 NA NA CASSLLPNQPQHF TGTGCCAGTAGTCTATTACCGAACCAGCCCCAGCATTTT
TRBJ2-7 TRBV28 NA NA CASSLTARGVFYEQYF TGTGCCAGCAGTTTAACTGCTAGAGGGGTATTTTACGAGCAGTACTTC
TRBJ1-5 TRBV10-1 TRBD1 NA CASTRVGTGTWDQPQHF TGCGCCAGCACCCGTGTGGGGACAGGGACTTGGGATCAGCCCCAGCATTTT
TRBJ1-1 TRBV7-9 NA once CASSLALLITEAFF TGTGCCAGCAGCTTAGCTTTACTTATCACTGAAGCTTTCTTT
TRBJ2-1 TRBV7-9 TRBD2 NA CASSPSGGNEQFF TGTGCCAGCAGCCCCAGCGGGGGCAATGAGCAGTTCTTC
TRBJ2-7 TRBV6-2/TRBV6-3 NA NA CASSYQGLTREQYF TGTGCCAGCAGTTACCAGGGCCTCACCCGCGAGCAGTACTTC
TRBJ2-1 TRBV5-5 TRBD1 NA CASSWGQNNEQFF TGTGCCAGCAGCTGGGGACAGAACAATGAGCAGTTCTTC
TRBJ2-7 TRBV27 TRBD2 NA CASSLGSGRHEQYF TGTGCCAGCAGTTTAGGCAGCGGGAGGCACGAGCAGTACTTC
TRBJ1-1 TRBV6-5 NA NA CASSYLRGAVNTEAFF TGTGCCAGCAGTTACTTGCGGGGCGCGGTAAACACTGAAGCTTTCTTT
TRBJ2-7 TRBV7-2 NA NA CASSDHGVTYEQYF TGTGCCAGCAGCGACCACGGAGTTACCTACGAGCAGTACTTC
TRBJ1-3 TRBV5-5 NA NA CASSQPGGNTIYF TGTGCCAGCAGCCAACCCGGGGGAAACACCATATATTTT
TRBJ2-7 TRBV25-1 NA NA CASSFGGSYEQYF TGTGCCAGCAGTTTTGGGGGATCGTACGAGCAGTACTTC
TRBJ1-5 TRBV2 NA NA CASGFKGSQPQHF TGTGCCAGCGGGTTTAAGGGGAGTCAGCCCCAGCATTTT
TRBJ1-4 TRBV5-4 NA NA CASSLGINEKLFF TGTGCCAGCAGCTTGGGGATAAATGAAAAACTGTTTTTT
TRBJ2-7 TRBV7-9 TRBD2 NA CASSTGTSGIYEQYF TGTGCCAGCAGCACCGGGACTAGCGGTATCTACGAGCAGTACTTC
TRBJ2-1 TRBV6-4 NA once CASSENGYNEQFF TGTGCCAGCAGTGAAAACGGGTACAATGAGCAGTTCTTC
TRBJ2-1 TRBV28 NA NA CASSSYALARGNEQFF TGTGCCAGCAGTTCCTATGCTCTGGCTAGGGGGAATGAGCAGTTCTTC
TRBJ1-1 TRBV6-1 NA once CASSEGGWGEAFF TGTGCCAGCAGTGAAGGCGGGTGGGGTGAAGCTTTCTTT
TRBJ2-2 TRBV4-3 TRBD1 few CASSQDWGTANTGELFF TGCGCCAGCAGCCAAGATTGGGGGACAGCGAACACCGGGGAGCTGTTTTTT
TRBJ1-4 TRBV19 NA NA CASSVQGGNEKLFF TGTGCCAGTAGTGTACAGGGAGGTAATGAAAAACTGTTTTTT
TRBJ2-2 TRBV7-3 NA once CASSLTGTGELFF TGTGCCAGCAGCTTAACGGGTACCGGGGAGCTGTTTTTT
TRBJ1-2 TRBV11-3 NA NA CASSLANTSYGYTF TGTGCCAGCAGCTTAGCCAATACATCGTATGGCTACACCTTC
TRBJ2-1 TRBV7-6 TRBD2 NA CASSLPSGRIDEQFF TGTGCCAGCAGCTTGCCCAGCGGGAGAATCGATGAGCAGTTCTTC
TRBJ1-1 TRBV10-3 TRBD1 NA CAISNDRAGTEAFF TGTGCCATCAGTAACGACAGGGCCGGAACTGAAGCTTTCTTT
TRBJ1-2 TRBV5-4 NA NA CASSLWGNGYTF TGTGCCAGCAGCTTGTGGGGTAATGGCTACACCTTC
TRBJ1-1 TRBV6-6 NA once CASREWSNTEAFF TGTGCCAGCAGAGAGTGGTCTAACACTGAAGCTTTCTTT
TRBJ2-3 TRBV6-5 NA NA CASSYLAVGTDTQYF TGTGCCAGCAGTTACCTAGCAGTAGGCACAGATACGCAGTATTTT
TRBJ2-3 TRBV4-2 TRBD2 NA CASSQRWGSGGTASTDTQYF TGTGCCAGCAGCCAAAGGTGGGGCAGCGGGGGGACTGCTAGCACAGATACGCAGTATTTT
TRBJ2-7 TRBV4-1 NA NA CASSRTPTESSYEQYF TGCGCCAGCAGCCGAACCCCGACGGAATCCTCCTACGAGCAGTACTTC
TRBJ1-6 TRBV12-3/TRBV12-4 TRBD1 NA CASNRDRASPLHF TGTGCCAGCAACCGGGACAGGGCCTCACCCCTCCACTTT
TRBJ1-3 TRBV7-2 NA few CASTLSDTSGNTIYF TGTGCCAGCACCTTATCAGACACCTCTGGAAACACCATATATTTT
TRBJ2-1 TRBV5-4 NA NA CASGKGGRNNEQFF TGTGCCAGCGGTAAAGGAGGGAGGAACAATGAGCAGTTCTTC
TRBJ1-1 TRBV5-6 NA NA CASSSRGGNTEAFF TGTGCCAGCAGCTCCCGAGGGGGGAACACTGAAGCTTTCTTT
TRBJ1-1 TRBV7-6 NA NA CASSLAPVQGSEAFF TGTGCCAGCAGCTTAGCTCCGGTCCAGGGTTCTGAAGCTTTCTTT
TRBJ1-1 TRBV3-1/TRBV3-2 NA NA CASSPVKGMGTEAFF TGTGCCAGCAGCCCCGTTAAGGGAATGGGCACTGAAGCTTTCTTT
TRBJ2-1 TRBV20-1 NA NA CSASVPGYSKGYNEQFF TGCAGTGCTAGTGTTCCCGGCTACTCAAAAGGCTACAATGAGCAGTTCTTC
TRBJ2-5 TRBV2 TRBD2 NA CASSDDGGEQETQYF TGTGCCAGCAGTGATGATGGGGGGGAACAAGAGACCCAGTACTTC
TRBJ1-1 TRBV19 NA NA CASSTRVNTEAFF TGTGCCAGTAGTACCAGGGTGAACACTGAAGCTTTCTTT
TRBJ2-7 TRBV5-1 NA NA CASSLEGSYEQYF TGCGCCAGCAGCTTGGAAGGGTCCTACGAGCAGTACTTC